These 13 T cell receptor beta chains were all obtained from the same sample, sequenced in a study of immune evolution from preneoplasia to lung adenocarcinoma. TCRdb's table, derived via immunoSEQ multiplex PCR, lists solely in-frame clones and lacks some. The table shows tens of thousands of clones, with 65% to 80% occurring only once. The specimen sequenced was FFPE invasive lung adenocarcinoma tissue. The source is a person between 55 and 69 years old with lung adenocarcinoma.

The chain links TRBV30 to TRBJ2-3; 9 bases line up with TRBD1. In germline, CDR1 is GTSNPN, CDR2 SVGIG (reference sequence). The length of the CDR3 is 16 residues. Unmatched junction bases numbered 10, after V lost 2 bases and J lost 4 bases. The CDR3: CAWSPTNRGRADTQYF. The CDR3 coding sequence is TGTGCCTGGAGTCCAACGAACAGGGGGCGGGCAGATACGCAGTATTTT.

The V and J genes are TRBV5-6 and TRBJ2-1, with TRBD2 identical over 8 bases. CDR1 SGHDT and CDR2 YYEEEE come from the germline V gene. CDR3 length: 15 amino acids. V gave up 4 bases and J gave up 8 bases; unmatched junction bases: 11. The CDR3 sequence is CASSRGLGPLDEQFF. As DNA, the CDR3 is TGTGCCAGCAGCCGGGGACTAGGTCCTCTCGATGAGCAGTTCTTC.

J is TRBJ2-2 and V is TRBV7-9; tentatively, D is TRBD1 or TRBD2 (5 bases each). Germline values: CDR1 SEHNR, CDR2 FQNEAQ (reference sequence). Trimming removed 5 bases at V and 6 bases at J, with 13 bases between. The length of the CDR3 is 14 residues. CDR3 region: CASSPGRDAGELFF. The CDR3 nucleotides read TGTGCCAGCAGCCCGGGCAGGGACGCCGGGGAGCTGTTTTTT.

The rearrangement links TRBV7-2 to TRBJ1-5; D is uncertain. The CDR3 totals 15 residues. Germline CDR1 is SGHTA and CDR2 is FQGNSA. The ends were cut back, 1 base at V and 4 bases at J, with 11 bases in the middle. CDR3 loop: CASSLGPGLNQPQHF. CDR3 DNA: TGTGCCAGCAGCTTAGGGCCCGGGCTAAATCAGCCCCAGCATTTT.

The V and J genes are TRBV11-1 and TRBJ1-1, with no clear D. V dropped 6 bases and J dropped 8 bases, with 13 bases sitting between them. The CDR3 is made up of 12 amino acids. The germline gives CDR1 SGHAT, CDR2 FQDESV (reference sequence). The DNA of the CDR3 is TGTGCCAGCAGTCACCGAGGGCTGGAAGCTTTCTTT. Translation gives CASSHRGLEAFF.

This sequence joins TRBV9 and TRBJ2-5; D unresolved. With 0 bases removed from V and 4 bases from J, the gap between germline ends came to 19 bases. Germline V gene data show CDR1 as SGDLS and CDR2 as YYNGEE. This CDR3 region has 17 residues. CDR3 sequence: CASSVGLMRRPGETQYF. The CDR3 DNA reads TGTGCCAGCAGCGTAGGACTTATGCGGCGCCCCGGAGAGACCCAGTACTTC.

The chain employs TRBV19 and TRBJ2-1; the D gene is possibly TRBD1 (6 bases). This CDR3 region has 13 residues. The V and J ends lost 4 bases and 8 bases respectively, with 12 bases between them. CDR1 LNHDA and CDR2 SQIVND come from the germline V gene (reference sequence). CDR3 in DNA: TGTGCCAGTAGTAGGGGGCTTAGGGATGAGCAGTTCTTC. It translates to CASSRGLRDEQFF. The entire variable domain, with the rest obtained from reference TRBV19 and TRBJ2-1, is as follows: DGGITQSPKYLFRKEGQNVTLSCEQNLNHDAMYWYRQDPGQGLRLIYYSQIVNDFQKGDIAEGYSVSREKKESFPLTVTSAQKNPTAFYLCASSRGLRDEQFFGPGTRLTVL.

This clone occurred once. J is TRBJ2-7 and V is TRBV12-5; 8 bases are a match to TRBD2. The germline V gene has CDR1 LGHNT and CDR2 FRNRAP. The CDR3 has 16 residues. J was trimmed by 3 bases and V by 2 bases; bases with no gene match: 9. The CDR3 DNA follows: TGTGCTAGTGGTTTGCCCCGGGGGGGCGGGATCTACGAGCAGTACTTC. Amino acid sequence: CASGLPRGGGIYEQYF.

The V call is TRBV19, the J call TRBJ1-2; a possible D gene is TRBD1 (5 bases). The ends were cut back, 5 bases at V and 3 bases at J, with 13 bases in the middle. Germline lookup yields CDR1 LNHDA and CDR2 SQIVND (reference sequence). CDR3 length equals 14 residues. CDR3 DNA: TGTGCCAGTAGTGCCCGGGGGGTCCACTATGGCTACACCTTC. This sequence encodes CASSARGVHYGYTF.

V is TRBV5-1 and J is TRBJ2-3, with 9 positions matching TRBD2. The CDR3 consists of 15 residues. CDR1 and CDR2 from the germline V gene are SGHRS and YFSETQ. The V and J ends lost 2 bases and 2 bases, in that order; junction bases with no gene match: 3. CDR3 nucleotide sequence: TGCGCCAGCAGCTTCGCGGGAGGGGCCACAGATACGCAGTATTTT. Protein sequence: CASSFAGGATDTQYF.

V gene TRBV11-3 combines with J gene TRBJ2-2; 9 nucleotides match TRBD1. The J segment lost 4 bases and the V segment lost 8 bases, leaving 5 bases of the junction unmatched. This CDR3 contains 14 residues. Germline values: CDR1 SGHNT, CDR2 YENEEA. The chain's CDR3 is CASERQGGTGELFF. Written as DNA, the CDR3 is TGTGCCAGCGAAAGACAGGGGGGCACCGGGGAGCTGTTTTTT.

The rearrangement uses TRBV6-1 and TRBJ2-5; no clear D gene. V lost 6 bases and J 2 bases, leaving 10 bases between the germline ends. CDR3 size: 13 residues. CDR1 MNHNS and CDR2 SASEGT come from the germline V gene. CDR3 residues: CASRGTKQETQYF. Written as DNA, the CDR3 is TGTGCCAGCAGGGGTACCAAACAAGAGACCCAGTACTTC.

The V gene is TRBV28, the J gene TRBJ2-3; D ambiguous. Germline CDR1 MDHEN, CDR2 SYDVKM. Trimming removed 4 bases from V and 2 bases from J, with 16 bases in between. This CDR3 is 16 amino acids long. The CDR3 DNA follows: TGTGCCAGCAGTTCTCCCGCTTGGGCCCCCACAGATACGCAGTATTTT. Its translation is CASSSPAWAPTDTQYF.